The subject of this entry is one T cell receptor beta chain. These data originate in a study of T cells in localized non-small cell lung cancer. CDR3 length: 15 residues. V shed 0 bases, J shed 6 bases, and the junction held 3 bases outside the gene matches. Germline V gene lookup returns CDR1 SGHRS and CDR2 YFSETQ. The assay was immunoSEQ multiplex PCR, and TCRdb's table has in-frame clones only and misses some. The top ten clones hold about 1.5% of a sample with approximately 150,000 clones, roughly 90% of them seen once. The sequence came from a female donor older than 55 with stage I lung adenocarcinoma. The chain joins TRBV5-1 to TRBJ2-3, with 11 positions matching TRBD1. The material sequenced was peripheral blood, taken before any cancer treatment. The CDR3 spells CASSLAWTGGDTQYF. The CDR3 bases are TGCGCCAGCAGCTTGGCCTGGACAGGGGGCGATACGCAGTATTTT.